This TCR beta chain was observed in a study of T cell repertoires in cytomegalovirus infection. Study background: It was the public TCR beta signatures that indicated both CMV infection and matching HLA type. Whole-study findings and limits: The ex vivo response was dominated by HLA-C-restricted CMV-specific TCR beta clonotypes. Summed public TCR beta family frequency identified CMV carriers bearing the relevant HLA.

TCRdb reanalysed the reads using MiXCR and keeps one entry per CDR3 protein. The sample carries under 150,000 distinct CDR3 sequences, almost 9% recorded once. This clonotype was seen ten or more times. Its target is unknown. The CDR3 totals 15 residues. V was pared by 3 bases and J by 1 base, with 12 bases between. Germline values: CDR1 MDHEN, CDR2 SYDVKM. This chain links TRBV28 with TRBJ1-1, with D maybe TRBD1 (6 bases). The receptor's source is a human donor in good health (CMV status not recorded). Some clones in this sample may be carry-over from other donors' samples. What was sequenced was PBMCs. The CDR3 loop reads CASSFATGRNTEAFF. CDR3 bases: TGTGCCAGCAGTTTCGCCACAGGGAGGAACACTGAAGCTTTCTTT. The full variable domain, completed using reference TRBV28 and TRBJ1-1, is DVKVTQSSRYLVKRTGEKVFLECVQDMDHENMFWYRQDPGLGLRLIYFSYDVKMKEKGDIPEGYSVSREKKERFSLILESASTNQTSMYLCASSFATGRNTEAFFGQGTRLTVV.